Detailed here is one T cell receptor (beta chain). These data originate in a study of CD8 T cells in Susac syndrome. This CDR3 is 14 amino acids long. CDR1 and CDR2 (germline): GTSNPN, SVGIG (reference sequence). Trimming cost V 5 bases and J 6 bases; bases outside gene matches: 6. Reverse transcription of about 0.5 to 1 ug RNA was carried out with random hexamers. Each CDR3 protein is one row after TCRdb ran MiXCR on the immunoSEQ multiplex PCR reads. The sample yields about 200,000 distinct CDR3 sequences, around 96% seen once. This chain connects TRBV30 to TRBJ1-5, with 11 bases matching TRBD1. Sequenced: CD4+ T cells from PBMCs. This sequence originates from a human donor with multiple sclerosis. The CDR3 DNA reads as TGTGCCTGGTGTGGGACAGGGGGGAGTCAGCCCCAGCATTTT. Its protein product is CAWCGTGGSQPQHF. The full variable domain, completed using reference TRBV30 and TRBJ1-5, is SQTIHQWPATLVQPVGSPLSLECTVEGTSNPNLYWYRQAAGRGLQLLFYSVGIGQISSEVPQNLSASRPQDRQFILSSKKLLLSDSGFYLCAWCGTGGSQPQHFGDGTRLSIL.